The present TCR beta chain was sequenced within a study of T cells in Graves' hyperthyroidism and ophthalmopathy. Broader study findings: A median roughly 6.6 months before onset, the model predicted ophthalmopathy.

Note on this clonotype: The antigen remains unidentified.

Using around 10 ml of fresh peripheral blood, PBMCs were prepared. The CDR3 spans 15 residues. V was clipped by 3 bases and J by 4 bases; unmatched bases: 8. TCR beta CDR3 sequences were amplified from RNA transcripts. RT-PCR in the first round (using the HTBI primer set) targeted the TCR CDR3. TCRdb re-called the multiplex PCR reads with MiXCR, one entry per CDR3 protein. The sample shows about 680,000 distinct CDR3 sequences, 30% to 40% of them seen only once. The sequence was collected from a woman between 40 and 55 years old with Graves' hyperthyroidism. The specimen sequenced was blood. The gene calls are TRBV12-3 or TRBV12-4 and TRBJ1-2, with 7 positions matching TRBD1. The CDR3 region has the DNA TGTGCCAGCAGTTTGGTCCCGACAGGGATCTATGGCTACACCTTC. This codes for CASSLVPTGIYGYTF.